Listed below are T cell receptor beta chains from one sample, sequenced in a study of cytotoxic CD8 clonotypes in ibrutinib-treated CLL. Sequencing was performed with immunoSEQ multiplex PCR; in TCRdb, only in-frame clones are kept and a portion is missing. The sample lists some 300,000 clones; 80% were seen once. Sample: PBMCs, taken before ibrutinib treatment. The receptor set was obtained from a human donor with chronic lymphocytic leukemia. CDR3s include the opening cysteine and the closing phenylalanine or tryptophan. A D gene is named only where the DNA matches it firmly. A clone size is listed for some rows: how often the clone was seen (once, few, many), or a class if it is expanded.

cdr3_length | d_call | clone_size | j_call | v_call | cdr3_nt | cdr3_aa
14 | . | . | TRBJ1-1 | TRBV2 | TGTGCCAGCAGTGATAGGGTTTTGAACACTGAAGCTTTCTTT | CASSDRVLNTEAFF
15 | TRBD1 | few | TRBJ1-1 | TRBV30 | TGTGCCTGGAGTTCTCTAGGGGACAGGGCCGCTGGGGCTTTCTTT | CAWSSLGDRAAGAFF
13 | . | . | TRBJ1-1 | TRBV21-1 | TGTGCCAGCAGCAGGACAGAGAACACTGAAGCTTTCTTT | CASSRTENTEAFF
16 | . | . | TRBJ2-3 | TRBV9 | TGTGCCAGCAGCGTAGTAGAGACCGGGACCACAGATACGCAGTATTTT | CASSVVETGTTDTQYF
13 | . | few | TRBJ1-2 | TRBV9 | TGTGCCAGCAGCGTAGCGGCAGCTTATGGCTACACCTTC | CASSVAAAYGYTF
14 | . | . | TRBJ1-5 | TRBV2 | TGTGCCAGCAGTGACAGGGCAAGCAATCAGCCCCAGCATTTT | CASSDRASNQPQHF
14 | . | . | TRBJ1-1 | TRBV5-8 | TGTGCCAGCAGCTACCGGACCCCCAGCACTGAAGCTTTCTTT | CASSYRTPSTEAFF
15 | . | . | TRBJ2-1 | TRBV10-3 | TGTGCCATCAGTGACCGGCGGGCTAGGTACAATGAGCAGTTCTTC | CAISDRRARYNEQFF
15 | . | . | TRBJ2-6 | TRBV6-5 | TGTGCCAGCAGTTATGGTGGGGCTGGGGCCAACGTCCTGACTTTC | CASSYGGAGANVLTF
16 | TRBD2 | few | TRBJ2-1 | TRBV2 | TGTGCCAGCAGTGACATAGCGGGATTAAGCTACAATGAGCAGTTCTTC | CASSDIAGLSYNEQFF
14 | . | . | TRBJ2-4 | TRBV11-3 | TGTGCCAGCAGCTTAGAAGGCCCCAAAAACATTCAGTACTTC | CASSLEGPKNIQYF
18 | . | . | TRBJ2-7 | TRBV4-1 | TGCGCCAGCAGCCAAGATTGGAAACAAGGCGGATTTGACTACGAGCAGTACTTC | CASSQDWKQGGFDYEQYF
18 | TRBD2 | . | TRBJ2-3 | TRBV7-2 | TGTGCCAGCAGCTTAGCGAAACTAGCGGGCTCCTTCACAGATACGCAGTATTTT | CASSLAKLAGSFTDTQYF
15 | TRBD1 | few | TRBJ2-1 | TRBV5-4 | TGTGCCAGCAGCTTTGGGACAGGCCTATACAATGAGCAGTTCTTC | CASSFGTGLYNEQFF
15 | TRBD1 | once | TRBJ1-4 | TRBV5-1 | TGCGCCAGCAGCACCGCCGGGACAGAGAATGAAAAACTGTTTTTT | CASSTAGTENEKLFF
14 | . | . | TRBJ1-1 | TRBV7-2 | TGTGCCAGCAGCTTAGTAACGGGGGACGCTGAAGCTTTCTTT | CASSLVTGDAEAFF
15 | TRBD1 | . | TRBJ1-4 | TRBV6-5 | TGTGCCAGCAGTTACCGGGGACAGGTTAATGAAAAACTGTTTTTT | CASSYRGQVNEKLFF
14 | TRBD2 | . | TRBJ2-3 | TRBV30 | TGTGCCTGGACCGGCGGGAGGGCCGCAGATACGCAGTATTTT | CAWTGGRAADTQYF
14 | . | . | TRBJ1-1 | TRBV6-6 | TGTGCCAGCAGTTACAAGCGACTGGACACTGAAGCTTTCTTT | CASSYKRLDTEAFF
14 | TRBD2 | few | TRBJ2-1 | TRBV25-1 | TGTGCCAGCAAGGGACTAGCGGGAAACAATGAGCAGTTCTTC | CASKGLAGNNEQFF
15 | TRBD2 | . | TRBJ2-1 | TRBV4-1 | TGCGCCAGCAGCCAAACTAGCGGGCTTCTGAATGAGCAGTTCTTC | CASSQTSGLLNEQFF
11 | . | few | TRBJ2-7 | TRBV20-1 | TGCAGTGCGATAAACTCCTACGAGCAGTACTTC | CSAINSYEQYF
14 | . | . | TRBJ2-3 | TRBV5-6 | TGTGCCAGCAGGAAAGGAACTGCTAGGGATACGCAGTATTTT | CASRKGTARDTQYF
14 | TRBD2 | . | TRBJ2-1 | TRBV30 | TGTGCCTGGAGCGGCGGGAGGTACTACAATGAGCAGTTCTTC | CAWSGGRYYNEQFF
16 | TRBD2 | . | TRBJ2-7 | TRBV27 | TGTGCCAGCAGTTTTAAAGCTAGCGGGAGTTCCTACGAGCAGTACTTC | CASSFKASGSSYEQYF
15 | . | . | TRBJ2-7 | TRBV2 | TGTGCCAGCAGTGTTTATTCTGGATTTGGAGACGAGCAGTACTTC | CASSVYSGFGDEQYF
14 | . | . | TRBJ2-2 | TRBV6-5 | TGTGCCAGCAGTTACTCGATTGGAACCGGGGAGCTGTTTTTT | CASSYSIGTGELFF
18 | TRBD1 | few | TRBJ1-3 | TRBV27 | TGTGCCAGCAGCACAATCTACAGGGGGCGGGACTCTGGAAACACCATATATTTT | CASSTIYRGRDSGNTIYF
14 | . | . | TRBJ2-7 | TRBV6-1 | TGTGCCAGCAGACATCCTGGCCCTTTCTACGAGCAGTACTTC | CASRHPGPFYEQYF
13 | . | . | TRBJ1-2 | TRBV6-5 | TGTGCCAGCATCCCAGGGCAAAACTATGGCTACACCTTC | CASIPGQNYGYTF
15 | TRBD2 | . | TRBJ2-1 | TRBV4-1 | TGCGCCAGCAGCCAAGACGGGACTATTTACAATGAGCAGTTCTTC | CASSQDGTIYNEQFF
15 | . | . | TRBJ1-3 | TRBV7-2 | TGTGCCAGCAGCTTAGTAGGCCAAGCTGGAAACACCATATATTTT | CASSLVGQAGNTIYF
14 | . | . | TRBJ2-7 | TRBV2 | TGTGCCAGCAGCCCGGGACATCCCATCAAGCAGCAGTACTTC | CASSPGHPIKQQYF
14 | . | . | TRBJ2-7 | TRBV7-2 | TGTGCCAGCAGCTCCCGTAGGGGGGGAAGCGAGCAGTACTTC | CASSSRRGGSEQYF
13 | . | few | TRBJ1-1 | TRBV30 | TGTGCCTGGAGTGTATCCGCCCACACTGAAGGTTTCTTT | CAWSVSAHTEGFF
14 | . | . | TRBJ2-7 | TRBV11-1 | TGTGCCAGCAGCCCAGGACTGCTAACCTACGAGCAGTACTTC | CASSPGLLTYEQYF
14 | . | . | TRBJ2-5 | TRBV5-4 | TGTGCCAGCAGCCCGGACCCCGGCCAAGAGACCCAGTACTTC | CASSPDPGQETQYF
15 | TRBD2 | . | TRBJ2-1 | TRBV30 | TGTGCCTCCACGCGACTAGCGGGGCACTACAATGAGCAGTTCTTC | CASTRLAGHYNEQFF
12 | TRBD1 | . | TRBJ1-4 | TRBV30 | TGTGCCTGGAGTGACAGGGGATCTGAACTGTTTTTT | CAWSDRGSELFF
11 | . | . | TRBJ2-7 | TRBV20-1 | TGCAGTGCTTCTCCCTCGATCGAGCAGTACTTC | CSASPSIEQYF
15 | . | . | TRBJ2-5 | TRBV6-6 | TGTGCCAGCAGTTACGCTCGTCAGGCAAGGGAGACCCAGTACTTC | CASSYARQARETQYF
19 | . | once | TRBJ1-1 | TRBV4-1 | TGCGCCAGCAGCCAAGTGGGGAGGAGGATTCCCAGGGGGAACACTGAAGCTTTCTTT | CASSQVGRRIPRGNTEAFF
15 | . | . | TRBJ2-5 | TRBV4-2 | TGTGCCAGCAGCCAAGATTGGACGGAACAAGAGACCCAGTACTTC | CASSQDWTEQETQYF
14 | TRBD1 | . | TRBJ1-2 | TRBV27 | TGTGCCACCCGCCCGACAGGGAACCTCGTTGGCTACACCTTC | CATRPTGNLVGYTF
16 | . | . | TRBJ2-5 | TRBV7-9 | TGTGCCAGCAGCCCTCAGCTACCGCAATCCCAGGAGACCCAGTACTTC | CASSPQLPQSQETQYF
15 | TRBD2 | . | TRBJ2-7 | TRBV18 | TGTGCCAGCTCACCCAAACTAGCGGGATACTACGAGCAGTACTTC | CASSPKLAGYYEQYF
17 | . | . | TRBJ1-1 | TRBV19 | TGTGCCAGTAGTATCTCGGACAGCCCCCGTATGAACACTGAAGCTTTCTTT | CASSISDSPRMNTEAFF
17 | . | few | TRBJ2-7 | TRBV7-9 | TGTGCCAGCAGCCCTCAACCGTGGGGCTACCTAACCTACGAGCAGTACTTC | CASSPQPWGYLTYEQYF
13 | TRBD1 | . | TRBJ2-7 | TRBV27 | TGTGCCAGCAGGATCACAGGGGTTCCCGAGCAGTACTTC | CASRITGVPEQYF
17 | TRBD1 | . | TRBJ2-7 | TRBV4-3 | TGCGCCAGCAGCCAAGATCAAACAGGGGGGACTTCCTACGAGCAGTACTTC | CASSQDQTGGTSYEQYF
12 | . | . | TRBJ2-7 | TRBV28 | TGTGCCAGCAGACCACACTCCTACGAGCAGTACTTC | CASRPHSYEQYF
12 | . | few | TRBJ1-2 | TRBV15 | TGTGCCACCACAGCAGTCGGGGCTGGCTACACCTTC | CATTAVGAGYTF
14 | TRBD1 | . | TRBJ1-4 | TRBV6-5 | TGTGCCAGCAGTGACCGACAGGGGTATGAAAAACTGTTTTTT | CASSDRQGYEKLFF
16 | . | . | TRBJ1-1 | TRBV14 | TGTGCCAGCAGCCAAGATCTCGGTCGGATGAACACTGAAGCTTTCTTT | CASSQDLGRMNTEAFF
14 | TRBD1 | . | TRBJ1-1 | TRBV2 | TGTGCCAGCAGTGAGGACAGGGTGAGCACTGAAGCTTTCTTT | CASSEDRVSTEAFF
13 | . | once | TRBJ2-5 | TRBV13 | TGTGCCAGCAGCCGAGGACAGACCGAGACCCAGTACTTC | CASSRGQTETQYF